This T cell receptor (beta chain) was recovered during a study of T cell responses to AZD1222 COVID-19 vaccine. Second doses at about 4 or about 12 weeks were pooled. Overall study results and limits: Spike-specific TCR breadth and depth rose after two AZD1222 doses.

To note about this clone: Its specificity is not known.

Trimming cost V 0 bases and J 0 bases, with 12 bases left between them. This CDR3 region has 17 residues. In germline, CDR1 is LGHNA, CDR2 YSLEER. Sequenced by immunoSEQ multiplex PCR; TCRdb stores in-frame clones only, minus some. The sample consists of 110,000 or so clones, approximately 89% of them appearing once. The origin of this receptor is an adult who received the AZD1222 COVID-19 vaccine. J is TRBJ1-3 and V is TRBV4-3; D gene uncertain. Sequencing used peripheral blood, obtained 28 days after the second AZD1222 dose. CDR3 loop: CASSQDSPDFSGNTIYF. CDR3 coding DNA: TGCGCCAGCAGCCAAGATAGCCCGGATTTCTCTGGAAACACCATATATTTT.